The T cell receptor beta chain described here comes from a study of blood T cell repertoires in COVID-19. This CDR3 region has 14 residues. CDR1 MNHEY and CDR2 SVGEGT come from the germline V gene. V lost 5 bases to trimming and J lost 6 bases, with 16 bases between them. The table came from immunoSEQ multiplex PCR; TCRdb's copy has only in-frame clones and leaves some out. Found here are 15,000 or so clones, around 88% of them singletons; the top ten hold around 16%. The gene calls are TRBV6-2 or TRBV6-3 and TRBJ1-2, with a weak D call TRBD1 (6 bases). The clonotype was recovered from a human donor in a cohort sampled during active COVID-19. The sample taken for sequencing was peripheral blood. This chain's CDR3 is CASSLLQGVDGYTF. The DNA of the CDR3 is TGTGCCAGCAGTCTATTACAGGGAGTAGATGGCTACACCTTC.